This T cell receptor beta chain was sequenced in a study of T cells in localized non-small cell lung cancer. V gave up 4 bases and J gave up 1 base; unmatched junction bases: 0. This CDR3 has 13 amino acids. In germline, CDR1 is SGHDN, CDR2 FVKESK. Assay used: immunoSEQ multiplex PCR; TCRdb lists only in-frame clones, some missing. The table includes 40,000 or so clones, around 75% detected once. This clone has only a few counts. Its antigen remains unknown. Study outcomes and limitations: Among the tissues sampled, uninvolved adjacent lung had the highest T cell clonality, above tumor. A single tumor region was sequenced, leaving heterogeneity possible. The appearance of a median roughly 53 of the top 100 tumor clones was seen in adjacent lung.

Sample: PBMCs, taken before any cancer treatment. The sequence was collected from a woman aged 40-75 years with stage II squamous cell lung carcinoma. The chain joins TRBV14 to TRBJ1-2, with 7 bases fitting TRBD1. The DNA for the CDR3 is TGTGCCAGCAGCCGGGACAGTAACTATGGCTACACCTTC. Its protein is CASSRDSNYGYTF. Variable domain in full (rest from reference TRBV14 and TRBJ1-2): EAGVTQFPSHSVIEKGQTVTLRCDPISGHDNLYWYRRVMGKEIKFLLHFVKESKQDESGMPNNRFLAERTGGTYSTLKVQPAELEDSGVYFCASSRDSNYGYTFGSGTRLTVV.